The next 18 T cell receptor beta chains were all read from a single sample in a study of CDR3 diversity in severe acne. TCRdb reprocessed the PCR reads via MiXCR and lists one record per CDR3 protein. The repertoire includes over 90,000 distinct CDR3 sequences, around 56% of them detected once, and 9.5% to 15% sits in the top ten. What was sequenced was blood. Source of these receptors: a male donor with acne.

This sequence joins TRBV19 and TRBJ1-5; no reliable D call. Germline assignment: CDR1 LNHDA and CDR2 SQIVND (reference sequence). Trimming removed 6 bases at V and 9 bases at J, with 21 bases between. This CDR3 contains 15 residues. The CDR3 reads CASSPRDWSSWPQHF. CDR3 bases: TGTGCCAGTAGCCCCCGAGACTGGTCTTCTTGGCCCCAGCATTTT.

The chain is built from TRBV4-2 and TRBJ2-5; 13 positions agree with TRBD2. Germline V CDR1 and CDR2: LGHNA, YNFKEQ. The CDR3 runs 16 residues. V lost 6 bases to trimming and J lost 2 bases; unmatched junction nucleotides: 6. The CDR3 here is CASSHGLAGAQETQYF. The CDR3, as DNA: TGTGCCAGCAGTCACGGACTAGCGGGAGCACAAGAGACCCAGTACTTC.

This clonotype was observed many times. CDR3 residues: CASSLDGRGSSYEQYF. CDR3 sequence (DNA): TGTGCCAGCAGCTTGGATGGCAGGGGAAGCTCCTACGAGCAGTACTTC. This chain joins TRBV5-8 and TRBJ2-7, with D possibly matching TRBD1 (6 bases). V lost 0 bases, J lost 0 bases, and 13 bases lay in between. This CDR3 contains 16 residues. Germline loops: CDR1 SGHTS, CDR2 YDEGEE. Supplemented by reference TRBV5-8 and TRBJ2-7, the full variable domain reads EAGVTQSPTHLIKTRGQQATLRCSPISGHTSVYWYQQALGLGLQFLLWYDEGEERNRGNFPPRFSGRQFPNYSSELNVNALELEDSALYLCASSLDGRGSSYEQYFGPGTRLTVT.

The sample holds many counts of this clonotype. The chain carries TRBV29-1 and TRBJ2-3; 8 bases align to TRBD1. Germline CDR1 SQVTM, CDR2 ANQGSEA. The CDR3 spans 12 residues. V dropped 6 bases and J dropped 4; count of bases not matched to a gene: 3. CDR3 coding DNA: TGCAGCGTAGGACAGGGCGCAGATACGCAGTATTTT. Protein: CSVGQGADTQYF.

Notes on this clonotype: Without the conserved terminal phenylalanine or tryptophan, this CDR3 likely stems from a read error. The chain combines TRBV29-1 with TRBJ1-2; 8 nucleotides line up with TRBD1. V trimming: 1 base; J trimming: 2 bases; junction bases outside the gene matches: 6. CDR1 and CDR2 from the germline V gene are SQVTM and ANQGSEA. The CDR3 extends over 15 amino acids. CDR3 sequence (DNA): TGCAGCGTTGAAGGGGGCAGGGGGCGGAACTATGGCTACACCTTG. This translates into CSVEGGRGRNYGYTL.

The chain is built from TRBV20-1 and TRBJ2-2; D possibly corresponds to TRBD1 (6 bases). The CDR3 extends over 14 amino acids. V gave up 6 bases and J gave up 4 bases, with 15 bases separating them. Germline V gene sequence: CDR1 DFQATT, CDR2 SNEGSKA (reference sequence). The CDR3 is CSARGFYSTGELFF. The CDR3 nucleotides read TGCAGTGCCAGGGGTTTTTACAGCACCGGGGAGCTGTTTTTT.

This sequence joins TRBV25-1 and TRBJ1-1; the match to TRBD1 covers 7 bases. V was pared by 4 bases and J by 8 bases, with 7 bases of the junction left unmatched. Germline lookup yields CDR1 MGHDK and CDR2 SYGVNS. The CDR3 is 13 residues long. This CDR3 reads CASSGPGTAEAFF. The CDR3 DNA follows: TGTGCCAGCAGTGGACCCGGGACAGCGGAAGCTTTCTTT.

This chain joins TRBV20-1 and TRBJ2-3, with D perhaps matching TRBD2 (5 bases). Germline V gene data show CDR1 as DFQATT and CDR2 as SNEGSKA (reference sequence). This CDR3 has 15 amino acids. DNA of the CDR3: TGCAGCTCACCCATTAGCGAAACTAGCACAGATACGCAGTATTTT. Encoded protein: CSSPISETSTDTQYF.

This clonotype is a singleton in its sample. A read error is possible here, since a much larger clone lies one base away. The chain is built from TRBV12-3 or TRBV12-4 and TRBJ2-1; 9 bases agree with TRBD2. V lost 4 bases, J lost 10 bases, and 17 bases stayed unmatched. This CDR3 is 17 amino acids long. CDR3 in amino acids: CASSWTSVAPGGKEQFF. In DNA form, the CDR3 reads TGTGCCAGCAGTTGGACTAGCGTGGCACCGGGAGGGAAGGAGCAGTTCTTC.

V is TRBV14 and J is TRBJ2-7; D tentatively reads TRBD1 or TRBD2 (5 bases each). The CDR3 contains 17 residues. V was shortened by 1 base and J by 9 bases, with 25 bases between the two germline ends. Germline-derived CDR1 and CDR2 are SGHDN and FVKESK. CDR3 nucleotides: TGTGCCAGCAGCCAAGGCGTTCTGGGGGATCGTCGCTGCGGGCAGTACTTC. Translated: CASSQGVLGDRRCGQYF.

The CDR3 DNA reads TGTGCCAGCAGTTTTAGGGGGAGATCTTACGAGCAGTACGTC. Translation gives CASSFRGRSYEQYV. The chain is built from TRBV28 and TRBJ2-7, with a possible D match to TRBD1 (6 bases). Trimming shortened V by 3 bases and J by 4 bases, and 13 bases separated the two germline ends. Germline-derived CDR1 and CDR2 are MDHEN and SYDVKM. The CDR3 has 14 residues.

About this clonotype: A much larger clone differs from this one at a single base, so this may be a read error. The V gene is TRBV5-1, the J gene TRBJ1-4, with 7 bases matching TRBD1. Germline CDR1 SGHRS, CDR2 YFSETQ. V lost 4 bases to trimming and J lost 3 bases; unmatched junction nucleotides: 9. The CDR3 length is 16 residues. The chain's CDR3 is CASSATGSVPNEKLFF. Written as DNA, the CDR3 is TGCGCCAGCAGCGCGACAGGGTCAGTTCCTAATGAAAAACTGTTTTTT. The full variable domain, in which reference TRBV5-1 and TRBJ1-4 provide the parts outside the CDR3, is KAGVTQTPRYLIKTRGQQVTLSCSPISGHRSVSWYQQTPGQGLQFLFEYFSETQRNKGNFPGRFSGRQFSNSRSEMNVSTLELGDSALYLCASSATGSVPNEKLFFGSGTQLSVL.

This clonotype was recorded many times. The chain employs TRBV7-3 and TRBJ2-5, with no clear D. V was pared by 5 bases and J by 2 bases, with 15 bases between. Germline CDR1 reads SGHTA; CDR2 reads FQGTGA. The CDR3 has 15 amino acids. The CDR3 DNA reads as TGTGCCAGCAGCCGGACCGGGTCCGGACAAGAGACCCAGTACTTC. It codes for CASSRTGSGQETQYF.

Worth noting for this clonotype: Just one base apart from a much larger clone, this may be a read error. The chain is built from TRBV20-1 and TRBJ2-5, with 11 nucleotides matching TRBD2. The J call may be faulty, since TRBJ2-7 better matches the DNA end. Per the germline V gene, CDR1 is DFQATT and CDR2 is SNEGSKA (reference sequence). This CDR3 is built from 15 residues. In nucleotides, the CDR3 is TGCAGTGCTAGAGATCTAACTAGCGGGAGTAACGAGCAGTACTTC. The encoded protein is CSARDLTSGSNEQYF.

The V gene is TRBV5-1, the J gene TRBJ1-1; D unresolved. Germline assignment: CDR1 SGHRS and CDR2 YFSETQ. This CDR3 is built from 13 residues. Deletions cut 5 bases from V and 1 base from J, with 9 bases between. This CDR3 reads CASSEFQNTEAFF. The DNA for the CDR3 is TGCGCCAGCAGTGAGTTTCAGAACACTGAAGCTTTCTTT.

This clonotype was observed a handful of times. V is TRBV20-1 and J is TRBJ2-2; no definite D call. Trimming removed 3 bases from V and 5 bases from J, with 10 bases in between. This CDR3 contains 13 residues. CDR1 is DFQATT, CDR2 SNEGSKA, per germline (reference sequence). The CDR3 is CSARTAGTGELFF. In DNA, the CDR3 is TGCAGTGCTAGGACCGCCGGGACCGGGGAGCTGTTTTTT.

The J gene is TRBJ2-3, the V gene TRBV28, with 7 positions matching TRBD2. This CDR3 spans 15 amino acids. Germline CDR1 MDHEN, CDR2 SYDVKM. V lost 2 bases and J lost 1; bases outside the gene matches: 3. The CDR3 sequence: CASSLAGARTDTQYF. The CDR3 DNA sequence: TGTGCCAGCAGTTTAGCGGGAGCTCGCACAGATACGCAGTATTTT.

This clonotype appeared many times. The V and J genes are TRBV12-3 or TRBV12-4 and TRBJ1-2, with D perhaps matching TRBD1 (5 bases). This CDR3 is built from 14 residues. The V gene lost 5 bases and the J gene lost 2 bases, with 12 bases spanning the gap. The CDR3 loop is CASSPGSLNYGYTF. CDR3 in DNA: TGTGCCAGCAGTCCAGGGTCTCTAAACTATGGCTACACCTTC.